These 5 T cell receptor beta chains originate from one sample sequenced in a study of T cell responses to AZD1222 COVID-19 vaccine. Assay: immunoSEQ multiplex PCR; the TCRdb copy retains only in-frame clones and omits some. The sample has about 150,000 clones, 90% to 95% seen once. The sequencing here drew on peripheral blood, taken 28 days after the second AZD1222 dose. These receptors were taken from an adult who received the AZD1222 COVID-19 vaccine.

The chain couples TRBV6-5 to TRBJ2-5; 10 nucleotides align to TRBD2. Germline loops: CDR1 MNHEY, CDR2 SVGAGI. V lost 5 bases to trimming and J lost 1 base; unmatched junction nucleotides: 4. The CDR3 extends over 15 amino acids. The CDR3 coding sequence is TGTGCCAGCAGTCAACTAGCGGGGAGCCAAGAGACCCAGTACTTC. As protein: CASSQLAGSQETQYF.

This clone was observed once. DNA of the CDR3: TGTGCCAGCAGGGACCAGGGGACCTATGGCTACACCTTC. Translation gives CASRDQGTYGYTF. The chain employs TRBV5-4 and TRBJ1-2; TRBD1 is a possible D gene (6 bases). V lost 5 bases and J 4 bases, leaving 12 bases between the germline ends. The CDR3 contains 13 residues. The germline V gene encodes CDR1 SGHNT and CDR2 YYREEE (reference sequence).

V usage is TRBV7-2 and J usage is TRBJ2-3, with D hard to call. With 3 bases removed from V and 1 base from J, the gap between germline ends came to 5 bases. Germline V lookup: CDR1 SGHTA, CDR2 FQGNSA. CDR3 length: 13 residues. CDR3 in amino acids: CASSFWGTDTQYF. CDR3 DNA sequence: TGTGCCAGCAGCTTTTGGGGCACAGATACGCAGTATTTT.

The chain links TRBV24-1 to TRBJ1-2; no reliable D call. CDR3 length: 14 amino acids. The germline V gene encodes CDR1 KGHDR and CDR2 SFDVKD. Trimming cost V 9 bases and J 0 bases, with 13 bases left between them. This chain's CDR3 is CATVLPNTNYGYTF. The DNA of the CDR3 is TGTGCCACCGTTTTGCCGAATACTAACTATGGCTACACCTTC.

The CDR3 nucleotides read TGTGCCAGCCTGGGCGGACGGACGACTATTAGAAACACCATATATTTT. It codes for CASLGGRTTIRNTIYF. V is TRBV2 and J is TRBJ1-3; D is undetermined. Between the trimmed V and J ends, which lost 8 bases and 5 bases, there was a span of 22 bases. There are 16 residues in the CDR3. The V gene's germline CDR1 is SNHLY and CDR2 FYNNEI.